These 7 T cell receptor beta chains were all obtained from the same sample, sequenced in a study of blood T cells in healthy people across ages. Primers used in a second PCR of roughly 7 to 11 cycles were a sample-barcoded 5' primer and a J-beta primer mix. TCRdb recomputed calls from the 5' RACE reads with MiXCR, one row per CDR3 protein. The table has around 750,000 distinct CDR3 sequences, about 48% seen once. The material sequenced was blood. These receptors all come from a man older than 75 in good health.

The table lists this clonotype with many counts. V usage is TRBV27 and J usage is TRBJ2-5; the D gene is possibly TRBD2 (5 bases). The CDR3 is 14 amino acids. Trimming cost V 3 bases and J 5 bases, with 13 bases left between them. The germline V gene has CDR1 MNHEY and CDR2 SMNVEV (reference sequence). CDR3 protein: CASSLRRIGETQYF. In DNA form, the CDR3 reads TGTGCCAGCAGTTTGAGGAGGATCGGGGAGACCCAGTACTTC.

This clonotype was recorded a few times. The chain is built from TRBV11-2 and TRBJ2-7; 14 bases map to TRBD2. V lost 2 bases, J lost 6 bases, and 6 bases stayed unmatched. Per the germline V gene, CDR1 is SGHAT and CDR2 is FQNNGV. The CDR3 loop spans 16 amino acids. CDR3 DNA: TGTGCCAGCAGCTTAACCGGACTAGCGGGAGGATCCGAGCAGTACTTC. It codes for CASSLTGLAGGSEQYF.

V usage is TRBV5-5 and J usage is TRBJ2-3, with D possibly being TRBD2 (5 bases). The germline V gene has CDR1 SGHKS and CDR2 YYEKEE (reference sequence). Deletions cut 8 bases from V and 14 bases from J, with 21 bases between. The CDR3 runs to 12 residues. CDR3 protein: CASTDSHRDAYF. CDR3 DNA: TGTGCCAGTACGGACTCACACAGAGACGCGTATTTT.

The V call is TRBV12-3 or TRBV12-4, the J call TRBJ2-2, with TRBD2 as a possible D gene (7 bases). Trimming took 3 bases from V and 3 from J, leaving 11 bases between them. This CDR3 has 15 residues. The CDR3 reads CASSFRGAYTGELFF. DNA for the CDR3: TGTGCCAGCAGTTTTCGGGGGGCGTACACCGGGGAGCTGTTTTTT.

This clonotype turned up a few times. This chain joins TRBV13 and TRBJ1-2, with 8 nucleotides matching TRBD1. The germline V gene encodes CDR1 PRHDT and CDR2 FYEKMQ (reference sequence). The J segment lost 0 bases and the V segment lost 7 bases, leaving 10 bases of the junction unmatched. CDR3 length: 16 residues. In DNA form, the CDR3 reads TGTGCCAGCAACGAAAGGGACAGGTGGGCTAACTATGGCTACACCTTC. The encoded protein is CASNERDRWANYGYTF.

This clonotype was observed once. The junction and the germline gene differ at one end; a read error may be behind it. The chain is built from TRBV15 and TRBJ2-5; D may be TRBD1 (6 bases). Germline V gives CDR1 LNHNV, CDR2 YYDKDF (reference sequence). The CDR3 covers 14 residues. CDR3 protein: CATSGDQGTETQYF. The CDR3 DNA follows: TGTGCCACCAGCGGAGATCAGGGGACGGAGACCCAGTACTTC.

The rearrangement joins TRBV12-3 or TRBV12-4 to TRBJ2-5; TRBD1 matches at 11 bases. This CDR3 has 16 amino acids. The V segment lost 5 bases and the J segment 1 base; nucleotides outside the gene matches: 6. The CDR3: CASSPRTGGLQETQYF. The CDR3 DNA follows: TGTGCCAGCAGTCCCCGGACAGGGGGCCTCCAAGAGACCCAGTACTTC.